This is a list of T cell receptor beta chains from one sample in a study of human T cells and chemical hapten exposure. One entry per CDR3 protein results from TCRdb running MiXCR on the RACE reads. The table has about 97,000 distinct CDR3 sequences, around 25% seen once. Sequenced material: whole blood, taken in connection with sensitization to the hapten diphenylcyclopropenone (DPC). The receptors were gathered from a man aged 40-49 years with alopecia areata. Some clones in this sample may be carry-over from other donors' samples. Each CDR3 is given with its conserved first and last residue. A D gene is named only where the DNA matches it firmly. Some rows have no size entry. The others give once, few or many, or a class for an expanded clone.

V	size	J	D	DNA	CDR3
TRBV12-3/TRBV12-4	.	TRBJ2-1	.	TGTGCCAGCAGTTTACGGTCGGAGCAGTTCTTC	CASSLRSEQFF
TRBV28	few	TRBJ2-1	.	TGTGCCAGCAGACGTCAGGGTGAAAGCTCCTACAATGAGCAGTTCTTC	CASRRQGESSYNEQFF
TRBV10-2	.	TRBJ2-3	.	TGCGCCAGCAGTGAACTCCTTAGCACAGATACGCAGTATTTT	CASSELLSTDTQYF
TRBV7-2	.	TRBJ1-5	.	TGTGCCAGCAGCTTAGTGGCAGTTAGCAATCAGCCCCAGCATTTT	CASSLVAVSNQPQHF
TRBV6-5	few	TRBJ2-4	.	TGTGCCAGCAGTCACCCCCCGCGGGACGGCAAAAACATTCAGTACTTC	CASSHPPRDGKNIQYF
TRBV5-1	few	TRBJ2-5	.	TGCGCCAGCAGCTTGGTGGAAGAGACCCAGTACTTC	CASSLVEETQYF
TRBV9	.	TRBJ1-2	.	TGTGCCAGCAGCCTGAGGATGGATAACTATGGCTACAACTTC	CASSLRMDNYGYNF
TRBV9	few	TRBJ2-2	TRBD2	TGTGCCAGCAGCGTAACTCATAAAAGCGGGAGGGCGAACACCGGGGAGCTGTTTTTT	CASSVTHKSGRANTGELFF
TRBV20-1	.	TRBJ2-5	TRBD2	TGCAGTGCTAGAGTAGGCCCAACTAGCGGGAAAGAGACCCAGTACTTC	CSARVGPTSGKETQYF
TRBV18	few	TRBJ2-1	TRBD2	TGTGCCAGCTCACCAGCCTACACTAGCGAGAAGAGTGTCGGTGAGCAGTTCTTC	CASSPAYTSEKSVGEQFF
TRBV12-3/TRBV12-4	few	TRBJ2-7	TRBD2	TGTGCCAGTACTAGCGACTCCTACGAGCAGTACTTC	CASTSDSYEQYF
TRBV7-9	.	TRBJ1-1	.	TGTGCCAGCAGCTTAGCCCAGGGTCCTGAAGCTTTCTTT	CASSLAQGPEAFF
TRBV7-9	few	TRBJ2-7	.	TGTGCCAGCAGCGGGGAGCCCTACGAGCAGTACTTC	CASSGEPYEQYF
TRBV28	few	TRBJ1-6	TRBD1	TGTGCCAGCAGTTTGGACGAGGGACAGGGGGTATGGCGTTCACCCCTCCACTTT	CASSLDEGQGVWRSPLHF
TRBV15	.	TRBJ2-1	.	TGTGCCACCAGCAGAGTTACCAGGGTTTCTGAGCAGTTCTTC	CATSRVTRVSEQFF
TRBV5-1	few	TRBJ2-3	TRBD1	TGCGCCAGCAGCTTCGGACAGGGTGAAGATACGCAGTATTTT	CASSFGQGEDTQYF
TRBV6-5	.	TRBJ1-5	.	TGTGCCAGCAGTACTGGACAGTCTCGCAATCAGCCCCAGCATTTT	CASSTGQSRNQPQHF
TRBV9	.	TRBJ2-6	.	TGTGCCAGCAGCGTAGAGGCCTTACACACTGGGGCCAACGTCCTGACTTTC	CASSVEALHTGANVLTF
TRBV3-1	.	TRBJ1-5	.	TGTGCCAGCAGCCCCTCCGGGGGGCGCGCGGCCCAGCATTTT	CASSPSGGRAAQHF
TRBV3-1	.	TRBJ1-4	.	TGTGCCAGCAGCCAAGATGAAAGGTTTGAAAAACTGTTTTTT	CASSQDERFEKLFF
TRBV7-2	few	TRBJ1-5	TRBD1	TGTGCCAGCAGCCAACAGGGGGCTGGCAATCAGCCCCAGCATTTT	CASSQQGAGNQPQHF
TRBV6-5	.	TRBJ1-3	.	TGTGCCAGCTTGGGTCTGAATGGAAACACCATATATTTT	CASLGLNGNTIYF
TRBV12-3/TRBV12-4	.	TRBJ2-3	.	TGTGCCAGCAGTCCTCGGGGGGATACGCAGTATTTT	CASSPRGDTQYF
TRBV7-9	few	TRBJ2-3	.	TGTGCCAGCATCTCCCTTGGGGAGTCTGGGCCTCGGTATTTT	CASISLGESGPRYF
TRBV20-1	few	TRBJ2-7	.	TGCAGTGCTAGAAACCCAAGATCCTACTACGAGCAGTACTTC	CSARNPRSYYEQYF
TRBV6-1	.	TRBJ2-7	.	TGTGCCAGCAGTAACTACGAGCAGTACTTC	CASSNYEQYF
TRBV12-3/TRBV12-4	.	TRBJ2-3	.	TGTGCCAGCAGTTCCGGAAACACAGATACGCAGTATTTT	CASSSGNTDTQYF
TRBV6-5	.	TRBJ2-5	TRBD1	TGTGCCAGCAGGCTCCGGACAGGGGGCTCCCAGAAGGCGGAGACCCAGTACTTC	CASRLRTGGSQKAETQYF
TRBV28	.	TRBJ2-7	.	TGTGCCAGCAGATCGGGGGACATCTCCTACGAGCAGTACTTC	CASRSGDISYEQYF
TRBV12-3/TRBV12-4	.	TRBJ2-7	.	TGTGCCAGCAGTTTGGGGGGGCTCGGTCGCGACGAGCAGTACTTC	CASSLGGLGRDEQYF
TRBV15	.	TRBJ1-4	.	TGTGCCACCAGCAGAGATTTACCCCGGGGGGGTGTAGAAAAACTGTTTTTT	CATSRDLPRGGVEKLFF
TRBV6-5	.	TRBJ2-7	.	TGTGCCAGCAGTTACTCTACTGACTACGAGCAGTACTTC	CASSYSTDYEQYF